Presented here are 13 T cell receptor beta chains from one specimen sequenced in a study of T cells in Graves' hyperthyroidism and ophthalmopathy. It was RNA transcripts that yielded the amplified TCR beta CDR3 regions. When the TCR CDR3 underwent first-round RT-PCR, the HTBI primer set was used. TCRdb reprocessed the multiplex PCR reads via MiXCR and lists one record per CDR3 protein. The sample holds hundreds of thousands of distinct CDR3 sequences, about 14% seen once. Input material: blood. Receptor source: a woman aged 18 to 35 with Graves' hyperthyroidism.

V and J are TRBV28 and TRBJ2-2; maybe TRBD1 (6 bases). CDR1 and CDR2 from the germline V gene are MDHEN and SYDVKM. The CDR3 consists of 17 residues. Trimming took 5 bases from V and 0 from J, leaving 16 bases between them. The CDR3 here is CASSGLKRQANTGELFF. The CDR3 DNA follows: TGTGCCAGCAGTGGGCTTAAGAGACAGGCGAACACCGGGGAGCTGTTTTTT.

This clonotype appeared once. V usage is TRBV7-9 and J usage is TRBJ1-6; TRBD1 might be the D (5 bases). Per germline, CDR1 SEHNR and CDR2 FQNEAQ (reference sequence). CDR3 size: 15 residues. V was shortened by 6 bases and J by 7 bases, with 16 bases between the two germline ends. In DNA, the CDR3 is TGTGCCAGCAGGGGATCGGGACGGACCAATTCACCCCTCCACTTT. Translating it yields CASRGSGRTNSPLHF. The variable domain in full, completed from reference TRBV7-9 and TRBJ1-6, reads DTGVSQNPRHKITKRGQNVTFRCDPISEHNRLYWYRQTLGQGPEFLTYFQNEAQLEKSRLLSDRFSAERPKGSFSTLEIQRTEQGDSAMYLCASRGSGRTNSPLHFGNGTRLTVT.

The J gene is TRBJ1-5, the V gene TRBV19; no firm D call. Germline V gene sequence: CDR1 LNHDA, CDR2 SQIVND (reference sequence). The CDR3 sequence is 13 residues long. V was cut by 7 bases and J by 7 bases, with 14 bases left in between. The CDR3 nucleotides read TGTGCCAGTAACGTTCGGCTGGAACAGCCCCAGCATTTT. Translated: CASNVRLEQPQHF.

This clonotype was detected only a few times. This chain links TRBV6-2 or TRBV6-3 with TRBJ2-1; 13 bases align to TRBD2. This CDR3 has 16 residues. Trimming took 6 bases from V and 10 from J; bases not matched to a gene: 12. CDR1 and CDR2 (germline): MNHEY, SVGEGT. In nucleotides, the CDR3 is TGTGCCAGCAGCTTACGGACTAGCGGGAGTTTCGGGGAGCAGTTCTTC. Its protein is CASSLRTSGSFGEQFF.

In this sample, this clonotype turned up once. The gene calls are TRBV29-1 and TRBJ1-1; D perhaps matches TRBD1 (5 bases). CDR1 and CDR2 (germline): SQVTM, ANQGSEA. V lost 5 bases and J 4 bases, leaving 14 bases between the germline ends. The length of the CDR3 is 13 residues. This chain's CDR3 is CSVYLVGVTEAFF. CDR3 in DNA: TGCAGCGTTTATTTGGTGGGGGTCACTGAAGCTTTCTTT.

This clonotype was recorded at least ten times. V and J are TRBV2 and TRBJ2-7; D is undetermined. Trimming stripped 2 bases from V and 9 bases from J, with 11 bases between. Germline-derived CDR1 and CDR2 are SNHLY and FYNNEI. The CDR3 loop spans 12 amino acids. In DNA, the CDR3 is TGTGCCAGCAGTGAAAGTCAGTCCCTGCAGTACTTC. The encoded protein is CASSESQSLQYF.

This chain joins TRBV4-3 and TRBJ2-3; 8 bases map to TRBD2. Germline assignment: CDR1 LGHNA and CDR2 YSLEER. J was trimmed by 9 bases and V by 2 bases; bases with no gene match: 7. The CDR3 is made up of 14 amino acids. The CDR3, as DNA: TGCGCCAGCAGCCAACAACGGGAGGGCCGGACGCAGTATTTT. It encodes CASSQQREGRTQYF.

J is TRBJ2-1 and V is TRBV6-2 or TRBV6-3; the match to TRBD2 covers 8 bases. The CDR3 runs 15 residues. Germline V gene lookup returns CDR1 MNHEY and CDR2 SVGEGT. V shed 4 bases and J 6 bases; nucleotides not matched to a gene: 8. CDR3 nucleotides: TGTGCCAGCAGTTTACGGGAGGGGCTCGGCAATGAGCAGTTCTTC. Its translation is CASSLREGLGNEQFF.

This chain uses TRBV6-6 with TRBJ1-1; TRBD1 matches 8 bases. This CDR3 is 16 amino acids long. Germline V gene data show CDR1 as MNHNY and CDR2 as SVGAGI (reference sequence). The V segment lost 2 bases and the J segment 1 base; nucleotides outside the gene matches: 6. CDR3 protein: CASSYRTGFPNTEAFF. In DNA form, the CDR3 reads TGTGCCAGCAGTTACAGGACAGGGTTCCCGAACACTGAAGCTTTCTTT.

The chain couples TRBV5-4 to TRBJ2-2; 10 positions match TRBD2. Germline CDR1 reads SGHNT; CDR2 reads YYREEE (reference sequence). V shed 0 bases, J shed 8 bases, and the junction held 1 base outside the gene matches. This CDR3 spans 14 amino acids. DNA of the CDR3: TGTGCCAGCAGCTTGGTGACTAGCGGGGGGGAGCTGTTTTTT. It codes for CASSLVTSGGELFF.

The V and J genes are TRBV28 and TRBJ2-1; 12 nucleotides match TRBD2. With V trimmed by 7 bases and J by 0 bases, 7 bases remained unmatched. CDR1 and CDR2 (germline): MDHEN, SYDVKM. This CDR3 region has 17 residues. The CDR3 sequence is CASKGLAGLSSYNEQFF. In DNA, the CDR3 is TGTGCCAGCAAGGGACTAGCGGGCCTGAGCTCCTACAATGAGCAGTTCTTC.

Ten or more counts support this clonotype. The chain links TRBV6-5 to TRBJ2-5, with a tentative D call TRBD2 (5 bases). Germline CDR1 is MNHEY and CDR2 is SVGAGI. Trimming pared 2 bases from V and 2 bases from J, leaving 12 bases between. The length of the CDR3 is 15 residues. CDR3 sequence (DNA): TGTGCCAGCAGTTACGCGACCGGACTGCAAGAGACCCAGTACTTC. Translated: CASSYATGLQETQYF.

This clonotype was seen a handful of times. The chain links TRBV19 to TRBJ2-7; 11 bases are shared with TRBD2. V lost 2 bases and J lost 6; bases outside the gene matches: 6. This CDR3 contains 15 residues. Per germline, CDR1 LNHDA and CDR2 SQIVND (reference sequence). DNA for the CDR3: TGTGCCAGTAGTATAATAGCGGGAGGGCCTCTCGAGCAGTACTTC. Translating it yields CASSIIAGGPLEQYF.